This T cell receptor beta chain is drawn from a study of T cell responses to AZD1222 COVID-19 vaccine. Study results and limitations: White British people made up most donors, females outnumbered males, and clonal diversity was possibly underestimated. Recipients of AZD1222 seropositive at baseline numbered only 5 or 6. Following two doses of AZD1222, Spike-specific TCR breadth and depth rose. Distributed over spike, vaccine-associated CD4 TCRs predominated at 160-218 and 743-854.

Germline CDR1 and CDR2: KGHDR and SFDVKD. The CDR3 has 11 residues. Trimming left V 0 bases short and J 13 bases short, with 6 bases between. Some clones are missing from TCRdb's copy, which holds only in-frame ones; the method was immunoSEQ multiplex PCR. The sample includes some 120,000 clones, around 89% of them seen just once. As regards this clone: The target antigen is unknown.

The V gene is TRBV24-1, the J gene TRBJ2-4; D is unresolved. Sample: peripheral blood, taken on day 0 of MenACWY control vaccination. The clonotype comes from an adult in good health. CDR3 coding DNA: TGTGCCACCAGTGATTTGGGGGTACAGTACTTC. As protein: CATSDLGVQYF.